This TCR beta chain was identified in a study of T-cell reconstitution after alpha-beta-depleted transplantation in children. Unique molecular identifiers featured in how the TCRbeta library was prepared. One entry per CDR3 protein, called by TCRdb with MiXCR from the PCR reads. The sample has 350,000 to 400,000 distinct CDR3 sequences, approximately 12% seen once. Germline V gene sequence: CDR1 SNHLY, CDR2 FYNNEI. The CDR3 contains 12 residues. The ends were cut back, 7 bases at V and 6 bases at J, with 10 bases in the middle. This clonotype was picked up many times. This sequence originates from a human donor who donated a stem cell graft to a child with Fanconi anemia. Source: PBMCs, taken from the stem cell graft. The V call is TRBV2, the J call TRBJ2-1; maybe TRBD2 (6 bases). The DNA of the CDR3 is TGTGCCAGCAACCGCGGGGTCAATGAGCAGTTCTTC. Protein product: CASNRGVNEQFF.